The source of this TCR beta chain is a study of blood T cell repertoires in COVID-19. About the research overall: Samples taken during acute and convalescent COVID-19 were collected in the United States, Italy and Spain. The cDNA or gDNA used as material had been derived from T cells, B-cell-depleted T cells, or PBMCs.

Per the authors' pipeline: Using reference gene primer amplification, nucleated cell counts were estimated. Sequencing used immunoSEQ multiplex PCR; TCRdb keeps in-frame clones, though not all of them. The V and J calls and clone size are taken from that table; D and trimming were inferred from the DNA. The sample holds roughly 84,000 clones, around four fifths seen once. V was pared by 4 bases and J by 10 bases, with 17 bases between. The CDR3 covers 15 residues. Germline-derived CDR1 and CDR2 are MDHEN and SYDVKM. A word on this clone: This sample also contains other DNA sequences that code for the same CDR3.

Sequences were obtained from peripheral blood. J is TRBJ1-6 and V is TRBV28; D is perhaps TRBD1 (6 bases). This TCR came from a man aged 80 or over with active or convalescent COVID-19. As DNA, the CDR3 is TGTGCCAGCAGTTCGTTCGTGGGGGGGGGCTCACCCCTCCACTTT. Protein product: CASSSFVGGGSPLHF. The full variable domain, with the rest looked up from reference TRBV28 and TRBJ1-6, is DVKVTQSSRYLVKRTGEKVFLECVQDMDHENMFWYRQDPGLGLRLIYFSYDVKMKEKGDIPEGYSVSREKKERFSLILESASTNQTSMYLCASSSFVGGGSPLHFGNGTRLTVT.